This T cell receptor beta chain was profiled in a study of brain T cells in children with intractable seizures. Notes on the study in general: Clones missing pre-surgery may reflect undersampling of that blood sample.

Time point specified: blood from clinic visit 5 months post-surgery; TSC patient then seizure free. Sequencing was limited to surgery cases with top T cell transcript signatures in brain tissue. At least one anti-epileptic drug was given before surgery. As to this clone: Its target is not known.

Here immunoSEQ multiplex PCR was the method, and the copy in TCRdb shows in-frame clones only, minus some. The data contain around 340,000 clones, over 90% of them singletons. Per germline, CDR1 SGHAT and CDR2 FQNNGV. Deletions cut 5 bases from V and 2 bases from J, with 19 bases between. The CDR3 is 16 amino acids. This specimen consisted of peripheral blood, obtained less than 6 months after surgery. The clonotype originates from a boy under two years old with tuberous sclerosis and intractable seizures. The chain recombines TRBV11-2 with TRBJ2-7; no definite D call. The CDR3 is CASSRKRPRIPYEQYF. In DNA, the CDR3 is TGTGCCAGCAGCCGCAAAAGACCCCGAATACCCTACGAGCAGTACTTC.